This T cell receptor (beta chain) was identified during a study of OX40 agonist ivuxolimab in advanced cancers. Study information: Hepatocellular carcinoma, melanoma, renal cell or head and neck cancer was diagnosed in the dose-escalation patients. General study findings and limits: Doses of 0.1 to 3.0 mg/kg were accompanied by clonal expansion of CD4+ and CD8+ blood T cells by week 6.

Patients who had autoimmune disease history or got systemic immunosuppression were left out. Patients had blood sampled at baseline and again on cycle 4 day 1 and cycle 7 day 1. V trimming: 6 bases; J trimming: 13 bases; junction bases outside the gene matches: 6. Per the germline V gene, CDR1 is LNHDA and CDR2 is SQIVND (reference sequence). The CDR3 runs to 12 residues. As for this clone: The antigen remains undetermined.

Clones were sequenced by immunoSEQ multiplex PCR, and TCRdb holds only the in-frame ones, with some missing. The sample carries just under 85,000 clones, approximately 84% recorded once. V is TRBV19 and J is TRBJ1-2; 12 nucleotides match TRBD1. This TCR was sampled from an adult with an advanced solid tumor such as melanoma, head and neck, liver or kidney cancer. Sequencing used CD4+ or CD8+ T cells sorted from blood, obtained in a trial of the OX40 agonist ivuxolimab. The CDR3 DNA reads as TGTGCCAGTAGCGGGGACAGGGGGCGCTCCACCTTC. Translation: CASSGDRGRSTF.